This T cell receptor beta chain stems from a study of ipilimumab plus nivolumab after autologous stem cell transplantation. Across the whole study: A median of 8 nivolumab and five or six ipilimumab doses were given. The DLBCL cohort had primary refractory and relapsed disease, with 18-month progression-free survival of about 82% and 31%.

With 1 base removed from V and 3 bases from J, the gap between germline ends came to 13 bases. The CDR3 is 15 residues long. From germline, CDR1 is SGHDN and CDR2 FVKESK. Patients got ipilimumab 1 mg/kg beginning 14 to 28 days post-transplant. The repertoire was sequenced with immunoSEQ multiplex PCR; TCRdb's copy has only in-frame clones and lacks some. The sample consists of about 22,000 clones, roughly 70% of them appearing once. This clone appeared a few times. Source: PBMCs, taken in a trial of ipilimumab plus nivolumab as post-transplant consolidation. V usage is TRBV14 and J usage is TRBJ2-7, with D tentatively TRBD1 (6 bases). The clonotype comes from a male donor with diffuse large B-cell lymphoma. The CDR3 loop reads CASSQGLGGYYEQYF. CDR3 nucleotides: TGTGCCAGCAGCCAAGGGTTAGGGGGATACTACGAGCAGTACTTC.